This T cell receptor beta chain was captured in a study of blood T cell repertoires in COVID-19. The assay was immunoSEQ multiplex PCR, and TCRdb's table has in-frame clones only and misses some. The sample carries about 98,000 clones, 75% to 90% recorded once. Germline lookup yields CDR1 SGHAT and CDR2 FQNNGV. Trimming stripped 3 bases from V and 9 bases from J, with 8 bases between. This CDR3 has 12 residues. The chain couples TRBV11-2 to TRBJ2-2; D is perhaps TRBD2 (5 bases). Source material: peripheral blood. The sequence derives from a woman aged 50 to 65 with COVID-19, enrolled during active disease. The CDR3 sequence: CASSLGGRELFF. As DNA, the CDR3 is TGTGCCAGCAGCTTGGGCGGGCGGGAGCTGTTTTTT.